This is a list of T cell receptor beta chains from one sample in a study of regulatory T cells in long-lasting Graves disease. MiXCR was run by TCRdb on the multiplex PCR reads, yielding one entry per CDR3 protein. The table lists roughly 530,000 distinct CDR3 sequences, about 16% of them singletons. The same specimen was also included in a second study, on T cells in Graves' hyperthyroidism and ophthalmopathy.

Sequencing used peripheral blood mononuclear cells (PBMCs), obtained at new diagnosis, from a patient treated with antithyroid drugs. The receptor source for this set is a woman aged 35 to 59 with Graves disease. CDR3s include the opening cysteine and the closing phenylalanine or tryptophan. D genes are given only for firm matches. For some rows the clone size is stated as once, few or many, or as a class when expanded; others skip it.

j_call clone_size v_call d_call cdr3_nt cdr3_aa
TRBJ1-5 many TRBV6-5 NA TGTGCCAGCAGTTACTCGATTCCGGGGGGGTATCAGCCCCAGCATTTT CASSYSIPGGYQPQHF
TRBJ2-3 NA TRBV20-1 TRBD2 TGCAGTGCGAATCTAGCGGGGAATACAGATACGCAGTATTTT CSANLAGNTDTQYF
TRBJ1-2 NA TRBV19 NA TGTGCCAGTAAGGCCACCGACTATGGCTACACCTTC CASKATDYGYTF
TRBJ2-7 few TRBV5-1 TRBD1 TGCGCCAGCAGCGAGACAGGGGGTGCCTACGAGCAGTACTTC CASSETGGAYEQYF
TRBJ1-1 many TRBV11-2 TRBD1 TGTGCCAGCAGCCCCACAGGGGTTGACACTGAAGCTTTCTTT CASSPTGVDTEAFF
TRBJ2-1 many TRBV7-3 NA TGTGCCAGCAGCGAGCAGCCTTGGTCCTACAATGAGCAGTTCTTC CASSEQPWSYNEQFF
TRBJ2-7 many TRBV5-1 TRBD1 TGCGCCAGCAGCTTGGGCGGGACAGGGTTACACGAGCAGTACTTC CASSLGGTGLHEQYF
TRBJ1-4 few TRBV7-9 NA TGTGCCAGCAGCGAAAGTTATGAAAAACTGTTTTTT CASSESYEKLFF
TRBJ2-2 few TRBV2 TRBD1 TGTGCCAGCAGTGTTATGGACAGGAGCGCCGGGGAGCTGTTTTTT CASSVMDRSAGELFF
TRBJ2-3 many TRBV28 NA TGTGCCAGCAGTGAGGGGGGGGCTGGCACAGATACGCAGTATTTT CASSEGGAGTDTQYF
TRBJ2-5 NA TRBV9 NA TGTGCCAGCAGCGGTAGAACGGGGGCCAGTGAGACCCAGTACTTC CASSGRTGASETQYF
TRBJ1-4 NA TRBV5-6 TRBD1 TGTGCCAGCAGCCTAGGGACAGCTGAAAAACTGTTTTTT CASSLGTAEKLFF
TRBJ2-3 few TRBV18 TRBD2 TGTGCCAGCACCGAGCGGGGGGGCCGGACAGATACGCAGTATTTT CASTERGGRTDTQYF
TRBJ2-2 few TRBV5-1 TRBD1 TGCGCCAGCAGCCGCGGAGGGACAGGGAAGGGAAACGGGGAGCTGTTTTTT CASSRGGTGKGNGELFF
TRBJ2-7 many TRBV28 TRBD2 TGTGCCAGCAGCTCTAGCGCGGGGGTGTTCCGGGCCGAGCAGTACTTC CASSSSAGVFRAEQYF
TRBJ1-5 NA TRBV6-2/TRBV6-3 NA TGTGCCAGCAGTTTTTCCGAAGGAAATTCCCAGCATTTT CASSFSEGNSQHF
TRBJ2-7 many TRBV7-8 TRBD2 TGTGCCAGCAGCTTAGGTGTGGGACTAGCATTGAACGAGCAGTACTTC CASSLGVGLALNEQYF
TRBJ2-1 many TRBV6-2/TRBV6-3 TRBD2 TGTGCCAGCAGTGCAGGGGCAGCGGGGGGGCTCGATGAGCAGTTCTTC CASSAGAAGGLDEQFF
TRBJ1-2 many TRBV19 NA TGTGCCAGTAGTATTCTGGACAGTGCCATTAACTATGGCTACACCTTC CASSILDSAINYGYTF
TRBJ2-5 NA TRBV7-2 TRBD1 TGTGCCAGCAGCTCCGGGACAGAGAGGACCCAGTACTTC CASSSGTERTQYF
TRBJ2-5 NA TRBV3-1 NA TGTGCCAGCAGTTACTCGAAACCTCAAGAGACCCAGTACTTC CASSYSKPQETQYF
TRBJ1-2 NA TRBV20-1 TRBD1 TGCAGTGCTAGTCCCCCGGGACAGGGGTATGGCTACACCTTC CSASPPGQGYGYTF
TRBJ2-7 NA TRBV20-1 TRBD1 TGCAGTGCTAGGGACAGGCTCGGCTACGAGCAGTACTTC CSARDRLGYEQYF
TRBJ2-7 many TRBV29-1 NA TGCAGCGTCCGACCGGGACCGTTCTACGAGCAGTACTTC CSVRPGPFYEQYF
TRBJ2-1 NA TRBV18 TRBD2 TGTGCCAGCTCCCTAACCTCAGCGGGGGGGTCCTACAATGAGCAGTTCTTC CASSLTSAGGSYNEQFF
TRBJ2-2 few TRBV7-9 NA TGTGCCAGCAGCTTAAGGAGTCGGACAAATAACACCGGGGAGCTGTTTTTT CASSLRSRTNNTGELFF
TRBJ2-2 NA TRBV6-2/TRBV6-3 NA TGTGCCAGCAAGGGCCCGGCAGGGAACACCGGGGAGCTGTTTTTT CASKGPAGNTGELFF
TRBJ1-6 NA TRBV19 NA TGTGCCAGTACGGGCGCGGCAGGAAGATCACCCCTCCACTTT CASTGAAGRSPLHF
TRBJ1-2 NA TRBV13 NA TGTGCCAGCAGCTTAGAGGGAGACCCATATGGCTACACCTTC CASSLEGDPYGYTF
TRBJ2-2 many TRBV6-2/TRBV6-3 NA TGTGCCAGCAGTTACAGGCAGGGGAACACCGGGGAGCTGTTTTTT CASSYRQGNTGELFF
TRBJ2-1 many TRBV20-1 TRBD2 TGCAGTGCTCCTAAAAGCGGGGGGAACAATGAGCAGTTCTTC CSAPKSGGNNEQFF
TRBJ2-6 NA TRBV7-9 NA TGTGCCAGCAGCTTAGTCCTGGGAGGAGGGGCCAACGTCCTGACTTTC CASSLVLGGGANVLTF
TRBJ1-1 many TRBV12-5 NA TGTGCTAGTGGTTTGGCCCCCATGAACACTGAAGCTTTCTTT CASGLAPMNTEAFF